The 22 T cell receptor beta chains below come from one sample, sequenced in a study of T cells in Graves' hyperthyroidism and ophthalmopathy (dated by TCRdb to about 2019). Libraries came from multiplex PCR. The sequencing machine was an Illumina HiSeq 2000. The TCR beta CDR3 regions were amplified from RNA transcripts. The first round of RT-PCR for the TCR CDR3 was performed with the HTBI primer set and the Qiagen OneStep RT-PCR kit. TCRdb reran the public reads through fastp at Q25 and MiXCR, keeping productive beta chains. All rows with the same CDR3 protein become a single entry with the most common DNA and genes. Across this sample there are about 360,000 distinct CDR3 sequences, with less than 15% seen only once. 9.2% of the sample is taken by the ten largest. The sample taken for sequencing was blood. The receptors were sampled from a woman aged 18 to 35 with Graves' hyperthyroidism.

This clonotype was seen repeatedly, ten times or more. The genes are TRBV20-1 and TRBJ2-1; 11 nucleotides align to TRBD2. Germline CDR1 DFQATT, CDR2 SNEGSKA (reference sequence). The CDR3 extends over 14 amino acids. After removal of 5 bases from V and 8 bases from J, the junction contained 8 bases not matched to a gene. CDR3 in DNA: TGCAGTGCTGGAAGGGGTAGCGGGAGGGATGAGCAGTTCTTC. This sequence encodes CSAGRGSGRDEQFF.

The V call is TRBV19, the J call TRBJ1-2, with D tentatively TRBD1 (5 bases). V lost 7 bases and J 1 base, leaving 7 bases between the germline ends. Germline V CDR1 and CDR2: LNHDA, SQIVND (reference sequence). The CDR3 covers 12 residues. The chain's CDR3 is CASTGINYGYTF. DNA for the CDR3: TGTGCCAGTACAGGGATTAACTATGGCTACACCTTC.

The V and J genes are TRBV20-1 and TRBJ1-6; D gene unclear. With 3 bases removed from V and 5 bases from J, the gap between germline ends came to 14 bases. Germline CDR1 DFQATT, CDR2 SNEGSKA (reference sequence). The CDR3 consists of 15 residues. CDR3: CSASFMASNNSPLHF. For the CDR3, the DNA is TGCAGTGCTAGCTTCATGGCGTCTAATAATTCACCCCTCCACTTT.

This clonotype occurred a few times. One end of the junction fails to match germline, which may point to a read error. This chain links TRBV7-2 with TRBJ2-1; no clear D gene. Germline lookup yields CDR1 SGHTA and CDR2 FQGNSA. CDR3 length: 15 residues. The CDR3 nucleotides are TGTGCCAGCAACTTAGAGCTAAGCTCCTACAATGAGCAGTTCTTC. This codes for CASNLELSSYNEQFF.

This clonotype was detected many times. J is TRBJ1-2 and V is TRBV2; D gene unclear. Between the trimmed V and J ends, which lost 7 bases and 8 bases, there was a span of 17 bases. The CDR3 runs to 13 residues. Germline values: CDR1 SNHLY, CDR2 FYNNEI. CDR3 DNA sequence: TGTGCCAGCACCGATCGGGCGGGAGAGGGCTACACCTTC. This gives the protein CASTDRAGEGYTF.

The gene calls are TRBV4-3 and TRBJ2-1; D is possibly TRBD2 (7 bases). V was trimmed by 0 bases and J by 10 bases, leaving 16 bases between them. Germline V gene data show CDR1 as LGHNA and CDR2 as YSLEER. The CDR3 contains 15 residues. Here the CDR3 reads CASSQEGRGAGEQFF. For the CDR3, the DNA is TGCGCCAGCAGCCAAGAAGGTCGGGGGGCGGGCGAGCAGTTCTTC.

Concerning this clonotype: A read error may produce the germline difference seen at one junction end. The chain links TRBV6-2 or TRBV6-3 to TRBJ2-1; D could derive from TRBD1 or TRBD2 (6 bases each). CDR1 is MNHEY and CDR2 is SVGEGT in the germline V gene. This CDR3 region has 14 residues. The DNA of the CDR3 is TGTACCAGCAGACTACTTGGGGGGCGCTGGGAGCAGTTCTTC. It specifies CTSRLLGGRWEQFF.

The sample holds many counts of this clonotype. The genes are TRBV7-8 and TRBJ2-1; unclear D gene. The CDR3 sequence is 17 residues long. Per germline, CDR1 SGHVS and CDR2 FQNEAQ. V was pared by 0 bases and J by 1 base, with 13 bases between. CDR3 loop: CASSLAGVVGSYNEQFF. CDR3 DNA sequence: TGTGCCAGCAGCTTAGCGGGTGTTGTCGGGTCCTACAATGAGCAGTTCTTC.

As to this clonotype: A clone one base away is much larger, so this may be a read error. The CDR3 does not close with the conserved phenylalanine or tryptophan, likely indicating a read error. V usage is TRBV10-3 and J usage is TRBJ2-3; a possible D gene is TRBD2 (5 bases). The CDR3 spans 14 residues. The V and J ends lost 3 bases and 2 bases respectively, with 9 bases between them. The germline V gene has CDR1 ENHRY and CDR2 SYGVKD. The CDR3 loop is CAISESGFTDTQYL. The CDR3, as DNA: TGTGCCATCAGTGAATCGGGATTCACAGATACGCAGTATCTT.

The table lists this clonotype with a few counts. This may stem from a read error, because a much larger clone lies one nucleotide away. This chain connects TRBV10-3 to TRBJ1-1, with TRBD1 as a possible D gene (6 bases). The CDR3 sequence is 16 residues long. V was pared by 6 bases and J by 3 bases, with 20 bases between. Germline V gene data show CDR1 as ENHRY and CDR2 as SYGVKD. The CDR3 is CAISAGRGAVDTEAFF. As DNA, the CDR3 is TGTGCCATCAGCGCCGGGCGGGGGGCGGTGGACACTGAAGCTTTCTTT.

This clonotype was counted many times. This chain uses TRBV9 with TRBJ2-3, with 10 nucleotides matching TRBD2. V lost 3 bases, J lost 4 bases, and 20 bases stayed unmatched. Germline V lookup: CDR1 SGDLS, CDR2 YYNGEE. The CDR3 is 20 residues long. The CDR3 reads CASSGRQGSEREGEADTQYF. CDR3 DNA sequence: TGTGCCAGCAGCGGGCGACAGGGTTCTGAGCGGGAGGGAGAAGCAGATACGCAGTATTTT. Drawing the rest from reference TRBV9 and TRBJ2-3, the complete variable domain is DSGVTQTPKHLITATGQRVTLRCSPRSGDLSVYWYQQSLDQGLQFLIQYYNGEERAKGNILERFSAQQFPDLHSELNLSSLELGDSALYFCASSGRQGSEREGEADTQYFGPGTRLTVL.

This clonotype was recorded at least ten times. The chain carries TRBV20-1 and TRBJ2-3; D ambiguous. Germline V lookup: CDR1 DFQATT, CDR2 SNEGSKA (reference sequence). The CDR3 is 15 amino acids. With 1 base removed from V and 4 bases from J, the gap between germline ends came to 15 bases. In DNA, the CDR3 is TGCAGTGCTAGAGCCCCTCTGGGCGTTGCAGATACGCAGTATTTT. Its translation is CSARAPLGVADTQYF.

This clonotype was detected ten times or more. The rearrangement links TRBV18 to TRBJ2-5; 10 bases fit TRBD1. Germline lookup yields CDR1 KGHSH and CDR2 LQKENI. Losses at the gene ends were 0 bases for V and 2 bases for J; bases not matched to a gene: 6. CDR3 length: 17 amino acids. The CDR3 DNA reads TGTGCCAGCTCACCACCTGTAGGGACAGGGGAACAAGAGACCCAGTACTTC. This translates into CASSPPVGTGEQETQYF.

The CDR3 here is CASGGLAGGGVDEQFF. CDR3 DNA: TGTGCCAGCGGGGGACTAGCGGGAGGGGGGGTTGATGAGCAGTTCTTC. The chain recombines TRBV9 with TRBJ2-1; 16 bases align to TRBD2. Germline values: CDR1 SGDLS, CDR2 YYNGEE. The ends lost 7 bases at V and 8 bases at J; junction bases unmatched: 9. This CDR3 contains 16 residues. Together with reference TRBV9 and TRBJ2-1, the CDR3 gives the full variable domain: DSGVTQTPKHLITATGQRVTLRCSPRSGDLSVYWYQQSLDQGLQFLIQYYNGEERAKGNILERFSAQQFPDLHSELNLSSLELGDSALYFCASGGLAGGGVDEQFFGPGTRLTVL.

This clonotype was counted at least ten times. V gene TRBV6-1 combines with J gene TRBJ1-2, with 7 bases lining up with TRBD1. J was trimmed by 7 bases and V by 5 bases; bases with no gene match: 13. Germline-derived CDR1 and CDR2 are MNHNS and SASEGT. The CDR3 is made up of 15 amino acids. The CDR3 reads CASSYTEGARGGYTF. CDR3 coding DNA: TGTGCCAGCAGTTACACCGAGGGGGCGAGAGGTGGCTACACCTTC.

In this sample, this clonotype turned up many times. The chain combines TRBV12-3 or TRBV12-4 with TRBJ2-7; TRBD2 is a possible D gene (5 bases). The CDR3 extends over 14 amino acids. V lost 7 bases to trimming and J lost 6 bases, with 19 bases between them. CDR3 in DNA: TGTGCCAGCAAAGAGGGAGCTTTCATAGGCGAGCAGTACTTC. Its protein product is CASKEGAFIGEQYF.

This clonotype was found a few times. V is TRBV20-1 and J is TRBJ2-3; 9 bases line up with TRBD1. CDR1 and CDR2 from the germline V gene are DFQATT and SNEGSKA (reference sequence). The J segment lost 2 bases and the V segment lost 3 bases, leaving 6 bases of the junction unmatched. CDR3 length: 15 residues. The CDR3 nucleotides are TGCAGTGCTAGCGGGACAGGGCGCCACACAGATACGCAGTATTTT. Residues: CSASGTGRHTDTQYF.

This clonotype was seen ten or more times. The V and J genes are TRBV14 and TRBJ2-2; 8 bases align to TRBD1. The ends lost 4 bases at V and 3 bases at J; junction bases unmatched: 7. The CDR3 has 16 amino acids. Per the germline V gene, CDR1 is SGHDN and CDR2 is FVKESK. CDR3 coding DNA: TGTGCCAGCAGCCCTCACCCGGACAGGGACACCGGGGAGCTGTTTTTT. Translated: CASSPHPDRDTGELFF.

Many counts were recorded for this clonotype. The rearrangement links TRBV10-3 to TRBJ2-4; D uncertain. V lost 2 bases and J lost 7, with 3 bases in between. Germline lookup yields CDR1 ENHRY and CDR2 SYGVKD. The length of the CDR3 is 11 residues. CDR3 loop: CAISEGNIQYF. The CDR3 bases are TGTGCCATCAGTGAGGGGAACATTCAGTACTTC.

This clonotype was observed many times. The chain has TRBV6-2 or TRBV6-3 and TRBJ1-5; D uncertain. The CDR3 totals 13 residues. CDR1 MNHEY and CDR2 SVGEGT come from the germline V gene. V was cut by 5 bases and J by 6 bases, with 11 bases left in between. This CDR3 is CASSPMRGQPQHF. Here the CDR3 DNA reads TGTGCCAGCAGTCCCATGAGAGGTCAGCCCCAGCATTTT.

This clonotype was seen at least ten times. Here the CDR3 DNA reads TGTGCCAGCAGTGCCAACGGTCCTAGTGCCGGGATGAGCATGAACACTGAAGCTTTCTTT. Residues: CASSANGPSAGMSMNTEAFF. V and J are TRBV28 and TRBJ1-1; D remains ambiguous. CDR1 and CDR2 from the germline V gene are MDHEN and SYDVKM. Between the trimmed V and J ends, which lost 5 bases and 0 bases, there was a span of 28 bases. CDR3 length: 20 residues.

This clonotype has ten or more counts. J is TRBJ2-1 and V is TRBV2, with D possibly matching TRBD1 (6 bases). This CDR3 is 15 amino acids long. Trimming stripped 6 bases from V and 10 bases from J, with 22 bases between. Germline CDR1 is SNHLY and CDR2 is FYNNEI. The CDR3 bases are TGTGCCAGCAGCCGAGAGGGGGTAAGGACATGGGAGCAGTTCTTC. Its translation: CASSREGVRTWEQFF.